Listed here are 24 T cell receptor beta chains from one sample, sequenced in a study of patients and donors after allogeneic stem cell transplantation. TCRdb recomputed calls from the RT-PCR reads with MiXCR, one row per CDR3 protein. The sample lists 800,000 to 1,000,000 distinct CDR3 sequences; about 20% were seen once. Sequencing was done on a sample of blood, either unsorted or a sorted T cell fraction (not recorded which). The receptors derive from a human donor who was either an allogeneic HSCT recipient or a stem cell or donor lymphocyte infusion donor (not recorded which). It is not recorded whose cells these are; they may come from a transplant donor.

J is TRBJ2-1 and V is TRBV5-1, with TRBD1 identical over 9 bases. The CDR3 is made up of 16 amino acids. Unmatched junction bases numbered 8, after V lost 3 bases and J lost 4 bases. Per the germline V gene, CDR1 is SGHRS and CDR2 is YFSETQ. The CDR3 nucleotides are TGCGCCAGCAGCTGGGGGGACAGGGAGAAATACAATGAGCAGTTCTTC. Amino acid sequence: CASSWGDREKYNEQFF.

In this sample, this clonotype turned up a few times. The chain has TRBV20-1 and TRBJ2-3, with D possibly matching TRBD2 (5 bases). Looked up from germline, CDR1 is DFQATT and CDR2 is SNEGSKA (reference sequence). V shed 2 bases and J shed 5 bases, with 8 bases lying between them. This CDR3 region has 12 residues. CDR3: CSARSGQDTQYF. In DNA, the CDR3 is TGCAGTGCTAGAAGCGGTCAAGATACGCAGTATTTT.

This chain joins TRBV6-1 and TRBJ1-1; 10 bases fit TRBD1. Germline CDR1 and CDR2: MNHNS and SASEGT. This CDR3 spans 16 amino acids. The J segment lost 1 base and the V segment lost 6 bases, leaving 8 bases of the junction unmatched. CDR3 in DNA: TGTGCCAGCAGCTATAGGACAGGGGGTCGGAACACTGAAGCTTTCTTT. The encoded protein is CASSYRTGGRNTEAFF.

This clonotype was counted only a few times. The V gene is TRBV2, the J gene TRBJ2-7; D is unclear. Trimming pared 7 bases from V and 6 bases from J, leaving 13 bases between. The CDR3 is 12 amino acids. Germline V CDR1 and CDR2: SNHLY, FYNNEI. CDR3 protein: CASNDHLLEQYF. The CDR3 nucleotides are TGTGCCAGCAATGACCACCTCCTCGAGCAGTACTTC.

This chain connects TRBV7-7 to TRBJ2-3, with TRBD1 matching over 7 bases. V was clipped by 5 bases and J by 3 bases; unmatched bases: 8. Germline assignment: CDR1 SSHAT and CDR2 FNYEAQ (reference sequence). CDR3 length: 15 amino acids. The CDR3 coding sequence is TGTGCCAGCAGCCTGACAGGGCTTGGAACAGATACGCAGTATTTT. Protein sequence: CASSLTGLGTDTQYF.

This clonotype was detected a few times. The chain employs TRBV16 and TRBJ1-6; D unresolved. The V end was cut by 1 base, the J end by 7 bases, with 14 bases between. The germline CDR1 and CDR2 sequences are KGHSY and FQNENV. The CDR3 runs 16 residues. In nucleotides, the CDR3 is TGTGCCAGCAGCCAATATCGGACGGGATTAAATTCACCCCTCCACTTT. Amino acid sequence: CASSQYRTGLNSPLHF.

The V gene is TRBV11-1, the J gene TRBJ2-2; no definite D call. V lost 0 bases, J lost 0 bases, and 17 bases lay in between. Per germline, CDR1 SGHAT and CDR2 FQDESV (reference sequence). This CDR3 has 19 amino acids. The CDR3 DNA is TGTGCCAGCAGCTTAGCGCTCAGCCCCTCCCTATCGAACACCGGGGAGCTGTTTTTT. Protein: CASSLALSPSLSNTGELFF.

This clonotype has ten or more counts. The rearrangement links TRBV12-3 or TRBV12-4 to TRBJ2-3, with D maybe TRBD2 (6 bases). The CDR3 extends over 16 amino acids. V was pared by 5 bases and J by 0 bases, with 15 bases between. CDR3 nucleotides: TGTGCCAGCAGTGGGGGGTTGAGGAGGAGCACAGATACGCAGTATTTT. It yields the protein CASSGGLRRSTDTQYF.

DNA of the CDR3: TGCAGCGTTCCCAGTAGCGGAGAGACCCAGTACTTC. Encoded protein: CSVPSSGETQYF. The chain combines TRBV29-1 with TRBJ2-5; the D gene is possibly TRBD2 (6 bases). Trimming pared 5 bases from V and 4 bases from J, leaving 11 bases between. The CDR3 spans 12 residues. Germline V lookup: CDR1 SQVTM, CDR2 ANQGSEA.

V gene TRBV4-1 combines with J gene TRBJ2-3; 7 bases fit TRBD1. Trimming cost V 0 bases and J 0 bases; bases outside gene matches: 12. CDR1 MGHRA and CDR2 YSYEKL come from the germline V gene. CDR3 size: 19 residues. The CDR3 is CASSQDTRQGRWSTDTQYF. CDR3 sequence (DNA): TGCGCCAGCAGCCAAGATACGAGACAGGGAAGGTGGAGCACAGATACGCAGTATTTT.

This clonotype was recorded a few times. The chain joins TRBV11-2 to TRBJ2-3, with D possibly being TRBD2 (5 bases). CDR3 length: 14 amino acids. Germline CDR1 reads SGHAT; CDR2 reads FQNNGV. V lost 4 bases and J 4 bases, leaving 12 bases between the germline ends. CDR3 sequence reads: CASSSGVLADTQYF. For the CDR3, the DNA is TGTGCCAGCAGCTCCGGGGTTTTGGCAGATACGCAGTATTTT.

This clonotype was seen more than once but under ten times. The V and J genes are TRBV6-2 or TRBV6-3 and TRBJ2-1, with 7 bases fitting TRBD1. The CDR3 spans 15 residues. Germline V gene lookup returns CDR1 MNHEY and CDR2 SVGEGT. Trimming removed 4 bases from V and 1 base from J; junction bases left unmatched: 4. The DNA of the CDR3 is TGTGCCAGCAGTTCGGACAGGAAATCCTACAATGAGCAGTTCTTC. This codes for CASSSDRKSYNEQFF.

This clonotype was detected a few times. For the CDR3, the DNA is TGCGCCAGCAGCCAAGAATCTCTCCGGACAGGGGTGTACGAGCAGTACTTC. Its protein is CASSQESLRTGVYEQYF. The rearrangement links TRBV4-1 to TRBJ2-7; 9 bases match TRBD1. In germline, CDR1 is MGHRA, CDR2 YSYEKL. Losses at the gene ends were 0 bases for V and 4 bases for J; bases not matched to a gene: 10. The CDR3 extends over 17 amino acids.

This clonotype was counted a few times. This chain links TRBV24-1 with TRBJ1-2; 10 bases agree with TRBD1. This CDR3 has 16 amino acids. J was trimmed by 8 bases and V by 4 bases; bases with no gene match: 12. Per the germline V gene, CDR1 is KGHDR and CDR2 is SFDVKD. Written as DNA, the CDR3 is TGTGCCACCAGTGACCCGGGACAGGGGAACACGGGGGGCTACACCTTC. It encodes CATSDPGQGNTGGYTF.

The V and J genes are TRBV7-3 and TRBJ1-6, with D tentatively TRBD1 (5 bases). CDR1 is SGHTA and CDR2 is FQGTGA in the germline V gene. The CDR3 is 15 residues long. V was clipped by 0 bases and J by 5 bases, with 8 bases between them. The CDR3 loop is CASSLTTGNNSPLHF. CDR3 coding DNA: TGTGCCAGCAGCTTAACTACAGGCAATAATTCACCCCTCCACTTT.

The chain has TRBV9 and TRBJ2-1; D is unclear. V was pared by 0 bases and J by 8 bases, with 12 bases between. Germline loops: CDR1 SGDLS, CDR2 YYNGEE. CDR3 length: 14 residues. The CDR3 here is CASSVGAAPHEQFF. DNA of the CDR3: TGTGCCAGCAGCGTAGGGGCCGCCCCTCATGAGCAGTTCTTC.

V and J are TRBV10-3 and TRBJ2-2, with D possibly being TRBD1 or TRBD2 (5 bases each). The V gene lost 7 bases and the J gene lost 1 base, with 10 bases spanning the gap. CDR1 and CDR2 (germline): ENHRY, SYGVKD. The CDR3 has 14 amino acids. The CDR3 DNA reads TGTGCCATCATGGGGACGGTGAACACCGGGGAGCTGTTTTTT. It translates to CAIMGTVNTGELFF.

The chain combines TRBV5-1 with TRBJ1-6; the D is unclear. Germline V CDR1 and CDR2: SGHRS, YFSETQ. V was cut by 4 bases and J by 6 bases, with 14 bases left in between. The CDR3 has 15 residues. The CDR3 reads CASSPDPTPNSPLHF. In DNA, the CDR3 is TGCGCCAGCAGCCCCGATCCGACACCTAATTCACCCCTCCACTTT. Supplemented by reference TRBV5-1 and TRBJ1-6, the full variable domain reads KAGVTQTPRYLIKTRGQQVTLSCSPISGHRSVSWYQQTPGQGLQFLFEYFSETQRNKGNFPGRFSGRQFSNSRSEMNVSTLELGDSALYLCASSPDPTPNSPLHFGNGTRLTVT.

The J gene is TRBJ2-6, the V gene TRBV6-1; D possibly corresponds to TRBD2 (6 bases). The CDR3 contains 16 residues. CDR1 is MNHNS, CDR2 SASEGT, per germline. V was shortened by 6 bases and J by 0 bases, with 12 bases between the two germline ends. CDR3 loop: CASRRLGASGANVLTF. Written as DNA, the CDR3 is TGTGCCAGCAGAAGACTAGGTGCCTCTGGGGCCAACGTCCTGACTTTC.

This clonotype was counted a few times. V gene TRBV5-1 combines with J gene TRBJ2-1, with 9 bases matching TRBD2. After removal of 0 bases from V and 9 bases from J, the junction contained 7 bases not matched to a gene. The CDR3 sequence is 15 residues long. Looked up from germline, CDR1 is SGHRS and CDR2 is YFSETQ. The CDR3 bases are TGCGCCAGCAGCTTGGTGTCTAGCGGGGCAGGTGAGCAGTTCTTC. Protein product: CASSLVSSGAGEQFF.

This clonotype was recorded a few times. The CDR3 sequence is CAISESSVGNTIYF. The DNA of the CDR3 is TGTGCCATCAGTGAGTCGTCAGTAGGAAACACCATATATTTT. The V gene is TRBV10-3, the J gene TRBJ1-3; D gene unclear. V lost 0 bases and J lost 4, with 7 bases in between. CDR1 is ENHRY, CDR2 SYGVKD, per germline. This CDR3 has 14 amino acids.

This clonotype was picked up many times. This chain joins TRBV28 and TRBJ1-1; D perhaps matches TRBD1 (5 bases). Germline CDR1 is MDHEN and CDR2 is SYDVKM. V was clipped by 1 base and J by 2 bases, with 11 bases between them. The length of the CDR3 is 15 residues. DNA of the CDR3: TGTGCCAGCAGTTTATCGGGGGGACCCAACACTGAAGCTTTCTTT. Its protein product is CASSLSGGPNTEAFF.

This clonotype came up a few times. The chain links TRBV6-1 to TRBJ2-5, with D possibly TRBD2 on 6 matching bases. CDR1 is MNHNS, CDR2 SASEGT, per germline. The CDR3 runs 15 residues. V was clipped by 5 bases and J by 8 bases, with 21 bases between them. CDR3 nucleotide sequence: TGTGCCAGCAGTAACCCGGGACTCCAACAAGGAACCCAGTACTTC. Translation gives CASSNPGLQQGTQYF.

J is TRBJ2-1 and V is TRBV18, with D perhaps being TRBD1 or TRBD2 (6 bases each). V was pared by 0 bases and J by 7 bases, with 16 bases between. CDR1 KGHSH and CDR2 LQKENI come from the germline V gene. The CDR3 covers 16 residues. The CDR3 DNA follows: TGTGCCAGCTCACCACCGAACGGGGGCGCGCAAAATGAGCAGTTCTTC. Protein sequence: CASSPPNGGAQNEQFF.